The TCR beta chain described here comes from a study of beta chain features in type 1 diabetes. Study-wide findings and caveats: The study found moderately but significantly shorter TCRB CDR3s in all four CD4+ subsets of Type 1 diabetes patients.

This clone was recorded a few times. Antigen specificity is unknown. Every bit of the isolated RNA underwent reverse transcription, so sequencing read expressed TCRB transcripts. Clones were sequenced by immunoSEQ multiplex PCR, and TCRdb holds only the in-frame ones, with some missing. This sample has about 270,000 clones, with more than 13% found just once. The CDR3 sequence is 13 residues long. The germline V and J ends were trimmed by 3 bases and 2 bases, with 7 bases remaining between them. The TCR sequence derives from a young man with type 1 diabetes. This rearrangement joins TRBV23-1 to TRBJ1-2; no reliable D call. TRBV23-1 is labeled an ORF, and its function is uncertain. The material sequenced was naive CD4+ T cells from blood. CDR3 sequence (DNA): TGCGCCAGCAGTCACGAGTCCAACTATGGCTACACCTTC. This sequence encodes CASSHESNYGYTF.